The 2 T cell receptor beta chains below were found in one sample sequenced in a study of beta chain features in type 1 diabetes. Expressed TCRB transcripts got sequenced, as all isolated RNA was reverse transcribed. Using immunoSEQ multiplex PCR, the repertoire was profiled, and TCRdb retains in-frame clones only, with some absent. This repertoire shows about 330,000 clones, 9.5% to 11% found once; its top ten account for under 0.02%. The sequencing input was naive CD4+ T cells from blood. These receptor sequences come from a woman in her twenties or thirties in good health.

The chain links TRBV27 to TRBJ1-1, with TRBD1 identical over 8 bases. Losses at the gene ends were 5 bases for V and 2 bases for J; bases not matched to a gene: 4. The CDR3 spans 14 residues. The germline gives CDR1 MNHEY, CDR2 SMNVEV (reference sequence). The CDR3 region has the DNA TGTGCCAGCAGTCCAGACAGGGGAAACACTGAAGCTTTCTTT. It translates to CASSPDRGNTEAFF.

The V gene is TRBV5-4, the J gene TRBJ2-7; 7 bases agree with TRBD1. CDR1 is SGHNT, CDR2 YYREEE, per germline (reference sequence). The CDR3 has 15 residues. V lost 0 bases and J lost 3; bases outside the gene matches: 6. Here the CDR3 DNA reads TGTGCCAGCAGCTTGGGGACAGGAGCACTCTACGAGCAGTACTTC. This codes for CASSLGTGALYEQYF.